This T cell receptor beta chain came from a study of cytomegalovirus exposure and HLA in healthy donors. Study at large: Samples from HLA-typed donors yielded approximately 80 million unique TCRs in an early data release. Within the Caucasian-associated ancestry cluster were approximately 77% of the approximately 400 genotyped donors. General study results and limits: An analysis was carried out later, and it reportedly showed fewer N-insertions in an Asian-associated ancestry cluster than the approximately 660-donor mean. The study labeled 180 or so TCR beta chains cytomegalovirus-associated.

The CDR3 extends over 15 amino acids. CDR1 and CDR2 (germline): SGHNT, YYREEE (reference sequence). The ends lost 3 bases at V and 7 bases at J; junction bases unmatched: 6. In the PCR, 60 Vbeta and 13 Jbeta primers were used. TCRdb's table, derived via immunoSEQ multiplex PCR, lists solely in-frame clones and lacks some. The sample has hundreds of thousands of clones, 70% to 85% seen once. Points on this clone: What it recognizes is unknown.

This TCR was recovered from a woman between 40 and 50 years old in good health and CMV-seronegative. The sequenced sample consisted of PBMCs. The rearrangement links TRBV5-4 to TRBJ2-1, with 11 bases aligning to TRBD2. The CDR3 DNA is TGTGCCAGCAGCTATAGCGGGGGGGCAGAAAATGAGCAGTTCTTC. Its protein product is CASSYSGGAENEQFF.